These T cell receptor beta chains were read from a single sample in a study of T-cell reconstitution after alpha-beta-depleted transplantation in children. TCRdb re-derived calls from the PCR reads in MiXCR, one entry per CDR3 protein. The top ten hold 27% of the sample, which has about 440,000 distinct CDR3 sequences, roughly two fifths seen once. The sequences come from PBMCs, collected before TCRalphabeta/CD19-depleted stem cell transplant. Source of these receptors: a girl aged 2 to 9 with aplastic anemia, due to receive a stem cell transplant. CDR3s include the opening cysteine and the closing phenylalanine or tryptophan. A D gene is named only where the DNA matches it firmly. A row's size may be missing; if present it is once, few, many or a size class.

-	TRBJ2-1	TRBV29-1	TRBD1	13	TGCAGCGTTGAGGGACAGGGCGACAATGAGCAGTTCTTC	CSVEGQGDNEQFF
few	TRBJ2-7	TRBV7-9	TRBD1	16	TGTGCCAGCAGCTCTTACCGGGACAGGAATTCGTACGAGCAGTACTTC	CASSSYRDRNSYEQYF
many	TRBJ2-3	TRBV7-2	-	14	TGTGCCAGCAGCTTAGAGGCCCTGGGGGATACGCAGTATTTT	CASSLEALGDTQYF
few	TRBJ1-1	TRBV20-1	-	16	TGCAGTGCTAGAGATTCCGAAAGGAGGATGAACACTGAAGCTTTCTTT	CSARDSERRMNTEAFF
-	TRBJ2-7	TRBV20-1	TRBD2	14	TGCAGTGCTAAGGTAGCGGGGAGTAACTACGAGCAGTACTTC	CSAKVAGSNYEQYF
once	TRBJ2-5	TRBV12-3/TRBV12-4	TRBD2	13	TGTGCCAGCAGTTCGACTAGCACAGAGACCCAGTACTTC	CASSSTSTETQYF
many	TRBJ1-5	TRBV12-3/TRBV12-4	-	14	TGTGCCAGCAGTTTAGGGCGAAGCAATCAGCCCCAGCATTTT	CASSLGRSNQPQHF
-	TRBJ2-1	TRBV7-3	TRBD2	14	TGTGCCAGCAGCCTCGGGGGGGCCGTCAATGAGCAGTTCTTC	CASSLGGAVNEQFF
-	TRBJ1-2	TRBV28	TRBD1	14	TGTGCCAGCAGTTTTTGGGACAGCTATTATGGCTACACCTTC	CASSFWDSYYGYTF
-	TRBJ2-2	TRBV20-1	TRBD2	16	TGCAGTGCTAGAGCCAGACTAGCGCGCTACACCGGGGAGCTGTTTTTT	CSARARLARYTGELFF
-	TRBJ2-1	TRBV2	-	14	TGTGCCACAGCCGGGGCGACCTCCTACAATGAGCAGTTCTTC	CATAGATSYNEQFF
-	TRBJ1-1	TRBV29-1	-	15	TGCAGCGTTGAAGAGGAGGGGTACATGAACACTGAAGCTTTCTTT	CSVEEEGYMNTEAFF
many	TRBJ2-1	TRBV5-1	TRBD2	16	TGCGCCAGCAGCTTACTGACTAGCGGGGGGTACAATGAGCAGTTCTTC	CASSLLTSGGYNEQFF
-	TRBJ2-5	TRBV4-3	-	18	TGCGCCAGCAGCCAAGGCCCGCCGGGACGTATGAACCAAGAGACCCAGTACTTC	CASSQGPPGRMNQETQYF
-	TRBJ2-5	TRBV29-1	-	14	TGCAGCGCCATGACAAGAGGCTTCCAAGAGACCCAGTACTTC	CSAMTRGFQETQYF
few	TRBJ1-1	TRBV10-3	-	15	TGTGCCATCAGTGAGTATGGACTTATGAACACTGAAGCTTTCTTT	CAISEYGLMNTEAFF